This T cell receptor (beta chain) came from a study of beta chain features in type 1 diabetes. Trimming removed 7 bases at V and 3 bases at J, with 19 bases between. The CDR3 spans 16 residues. Germline V gives CDR1 MGHRA, CDR2 YSYEKL. This clone turned up a few times. The isolated RNA, all of it, was reverse transcribed, so expressed TCRB transcripts were what got sequenced. Method: immunoSEQ multiplex PCR; TCRdb's copy keeps in-frame clones and lacks some. The sample consists of around 40,000 clones, about 51% of them appearing once. The sequenced sample consisted of Tregs from blood. The rearrangement links TRBV4-1 to TRBJ2-1, with D possibly TRBD2 on 5 matching bases. The origin of this receptor is a woman between 18 and 29 years old in good health. CDR3 sequence reads: CASTPGSPKVYNEQFF. CDR3 nucleotide sequence: TGCGCCAGCACCCCGGGGTCTCCAAAAGTCTACAATGAGCAGTTCTTC.